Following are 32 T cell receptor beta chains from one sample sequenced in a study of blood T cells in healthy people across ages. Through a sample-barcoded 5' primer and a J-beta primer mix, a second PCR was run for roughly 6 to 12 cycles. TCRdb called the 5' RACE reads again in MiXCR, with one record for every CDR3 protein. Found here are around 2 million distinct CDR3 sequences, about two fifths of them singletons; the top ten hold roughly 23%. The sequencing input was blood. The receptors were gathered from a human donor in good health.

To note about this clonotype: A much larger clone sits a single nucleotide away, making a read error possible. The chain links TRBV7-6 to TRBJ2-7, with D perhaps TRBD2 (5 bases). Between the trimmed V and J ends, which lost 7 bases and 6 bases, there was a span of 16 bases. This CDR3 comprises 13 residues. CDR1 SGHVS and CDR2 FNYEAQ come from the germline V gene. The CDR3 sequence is CASIFELSGEQYF. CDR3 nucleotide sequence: TGTGCCAGCATCTTTGAGCTGAGCGGCGAGCAGTACTTC.

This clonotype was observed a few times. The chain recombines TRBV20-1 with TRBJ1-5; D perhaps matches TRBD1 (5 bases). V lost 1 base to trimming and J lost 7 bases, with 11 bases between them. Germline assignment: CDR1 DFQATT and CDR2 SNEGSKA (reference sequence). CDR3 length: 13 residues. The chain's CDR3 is CSARGGVEQPQHF. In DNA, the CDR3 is TGCAGTGCTAGAGGAGGGGTTGAGCAGCCCCAGCATTTT.

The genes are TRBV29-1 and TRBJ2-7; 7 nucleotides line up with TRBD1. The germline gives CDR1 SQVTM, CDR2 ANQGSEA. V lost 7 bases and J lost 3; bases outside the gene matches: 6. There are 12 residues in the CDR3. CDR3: CSAGDSGYEQYF. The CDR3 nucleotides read TGCAGCGCTGGGGACAGTGGCTACGAGCAGTACTTC.

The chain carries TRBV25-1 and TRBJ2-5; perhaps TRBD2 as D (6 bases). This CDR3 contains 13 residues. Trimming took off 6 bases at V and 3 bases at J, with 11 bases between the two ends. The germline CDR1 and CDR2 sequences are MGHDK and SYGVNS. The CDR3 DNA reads TGTGCCAGCAGCGGGGGAGCCGAAGAGACCCAGTACTTC. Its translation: CASSGGAEETQYF.

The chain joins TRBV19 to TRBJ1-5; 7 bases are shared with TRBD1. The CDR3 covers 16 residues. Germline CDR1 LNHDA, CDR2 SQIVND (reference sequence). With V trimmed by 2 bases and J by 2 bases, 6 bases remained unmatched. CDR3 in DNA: TGTGCCAGTAGTATAAGACAGGGTCGGGGCAATCAGCCCCAGCATTTT. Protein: CASSIRQGRGNQPQHF.

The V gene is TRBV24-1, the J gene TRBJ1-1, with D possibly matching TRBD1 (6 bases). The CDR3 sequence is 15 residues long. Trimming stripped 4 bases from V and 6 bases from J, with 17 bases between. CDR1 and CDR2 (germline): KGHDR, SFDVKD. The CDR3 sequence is CATSEGAGGVSEAFF. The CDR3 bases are TGTGCCACCAGTGAGGGGGCCGGGGGAGTGTCTGAAGCTTTCTTT.

CDR3 residues: CAFSLAGGPNEQFF. The CDR3 coding sequence is TGTGCCTTTTCCTTAGCGGGGGGGCCAAATGAGCAGTTCTTC. The rearrangement links TRBV30 to TRBJ2-1; 11 bases line up with TRBD2. V was pared by 7 bases and J by 7 bases, with 9 bases of the junction left unmatched. CDR1 is GTSNPN, CDR2 SVGIG, per germline (reference sequence). The length of the CDR3 is 14 residues.

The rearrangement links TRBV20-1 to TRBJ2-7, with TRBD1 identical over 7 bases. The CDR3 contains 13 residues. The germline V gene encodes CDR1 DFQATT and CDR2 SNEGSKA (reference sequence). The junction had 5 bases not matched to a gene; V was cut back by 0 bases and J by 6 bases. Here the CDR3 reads CSARDPQGIEQYF. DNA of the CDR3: TGCAGTGCTAGAGACCCACAGGGGATCGAGCAGTACTTC.

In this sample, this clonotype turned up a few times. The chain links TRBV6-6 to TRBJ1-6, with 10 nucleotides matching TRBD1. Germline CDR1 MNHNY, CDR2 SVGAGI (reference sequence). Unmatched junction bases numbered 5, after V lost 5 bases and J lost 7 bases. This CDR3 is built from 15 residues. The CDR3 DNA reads TGTGCCAGCAGTACACAGACAGGGGGCAATTCACCCCTCCACTTT. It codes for CASSTQTGGNSPLHF.

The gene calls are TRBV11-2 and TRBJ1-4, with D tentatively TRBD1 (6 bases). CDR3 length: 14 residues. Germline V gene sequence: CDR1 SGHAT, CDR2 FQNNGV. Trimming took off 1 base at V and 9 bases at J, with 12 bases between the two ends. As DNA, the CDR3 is TGTGCCAGCAGCTTAGGACAGGAAGGGAAAAAACTGTTTTTT. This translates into CASSLGQEGKKLFF.

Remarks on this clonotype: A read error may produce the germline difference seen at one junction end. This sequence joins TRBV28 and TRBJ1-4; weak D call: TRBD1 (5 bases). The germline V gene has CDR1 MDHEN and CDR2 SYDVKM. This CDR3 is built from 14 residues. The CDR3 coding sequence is TGTGCCAGCAGTTTGCAGGGTCCTAATGAAAAACGGTTTTTT. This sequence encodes CASSLQGPNEKRFF.

The CDR3 nucleotides read TGCAGTGCTGTGGGACTAGCGGGAAAAGAGACCCAGTACTTC. Amino acid sequence: CSAVGLAGKETQYF. This sequence joins TRBV20-1 and TRBJ2-5, with 13 nucleotides matching TRBD2. CDR1 DFQATT and CDR2 SNEGSKA come from the germline V gene (reference sequence). The CDR3 contains 14 residues. J was trimmed by 3 bases and V by 5 bases; bases with no gene match: 3.

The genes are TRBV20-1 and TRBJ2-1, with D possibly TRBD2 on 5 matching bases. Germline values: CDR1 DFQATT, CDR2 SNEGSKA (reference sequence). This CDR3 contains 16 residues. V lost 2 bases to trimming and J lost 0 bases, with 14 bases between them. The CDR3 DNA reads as TGCAGTGCTAGACGGGGTTCGATGGGCTCCTACAATGAGCAGTTCTTC. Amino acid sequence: CSARRGSMGSYNEQFF.

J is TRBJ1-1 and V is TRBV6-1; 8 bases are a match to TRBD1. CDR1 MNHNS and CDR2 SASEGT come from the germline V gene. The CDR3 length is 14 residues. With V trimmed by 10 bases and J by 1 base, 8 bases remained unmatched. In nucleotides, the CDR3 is TGTGCCATTACCGGGACAGGACCGAACACTGAAGCTTTCTTT. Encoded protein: CAITGTGPNTEAFF.

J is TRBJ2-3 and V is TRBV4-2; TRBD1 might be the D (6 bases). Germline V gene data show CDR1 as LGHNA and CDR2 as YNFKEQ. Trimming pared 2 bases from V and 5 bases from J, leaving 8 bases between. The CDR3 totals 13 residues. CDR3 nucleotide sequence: TGTGCCAGCAGCCAACCAGGGGAAGATACGCAGTATTTT. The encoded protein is CASSQPGEDTQYF.

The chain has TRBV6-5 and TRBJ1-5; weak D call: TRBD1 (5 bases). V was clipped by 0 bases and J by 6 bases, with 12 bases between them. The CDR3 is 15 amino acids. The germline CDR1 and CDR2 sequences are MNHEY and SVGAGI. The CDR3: CASSYSIGAGQPQHF. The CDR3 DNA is TGTGCCAGCAGTTACTCGATAGGGGCAGGTCAGCCCCAGCATTTT.

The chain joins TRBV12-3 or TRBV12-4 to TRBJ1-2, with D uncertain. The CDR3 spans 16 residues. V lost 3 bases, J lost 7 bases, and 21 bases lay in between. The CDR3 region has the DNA TGTGCCAGCAGTTTTAATCTCCTTGGAGCAGACTCTGGCTACACCTTC. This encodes CASSFNLLGADSGYTF.

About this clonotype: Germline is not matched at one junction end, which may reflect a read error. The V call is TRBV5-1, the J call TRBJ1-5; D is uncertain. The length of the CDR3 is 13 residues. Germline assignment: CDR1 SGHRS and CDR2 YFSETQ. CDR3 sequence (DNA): TGCGCCAGCAACTTGGCCCGCAATCAGCCCCAGCATTTT. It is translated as CASNLARNQPQHF.

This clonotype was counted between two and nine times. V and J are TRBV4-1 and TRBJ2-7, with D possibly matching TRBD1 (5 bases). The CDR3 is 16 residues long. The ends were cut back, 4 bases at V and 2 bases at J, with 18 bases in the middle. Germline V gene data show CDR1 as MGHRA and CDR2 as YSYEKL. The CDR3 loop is CASSRGRGSNTYEQYF. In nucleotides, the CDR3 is TGCGCCAGCAGCCGAGGTAGGGGCTCGAATACCTACGAGCAGTACTTC.

CDR3 in DNA: TGTGCCAGCAGCTTAGAAGAGGTTTTAGCTAACTATGGCTACACCTTC. Protein product: CASSLEEVLANYGYTF. The genes are TRBV7-9 and TRBJ1-2; the D is unclear. Trimming pared 1 base from V and 0 bases from J, leaving 12 bases between. Germline V gives CDR1 SEHNR, CDR2 FQNEAQ (reference sequence). CDR3 length: 16 residues.

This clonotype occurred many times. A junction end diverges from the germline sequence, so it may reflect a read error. CDR3 in amino acids: CASSLGRADTEAFF. The CDR3 nucleotides are TGCGCCAGCAGCTTGGGCAGGGCGGACACTGAAGCTTTCTTT. V and J are TRBV7-2 and TRBJ1-1, with D possibly matching TRBD1 (5 bases). Germline V gene lookup returns CDR1 SGHTA and CDR2 FQGNSA. The CDR3 spans 14 residues.

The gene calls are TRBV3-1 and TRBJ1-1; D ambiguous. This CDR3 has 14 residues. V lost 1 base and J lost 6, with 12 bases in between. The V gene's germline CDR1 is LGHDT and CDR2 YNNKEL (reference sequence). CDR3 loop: CASSQVPITAEAFF. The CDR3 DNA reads TGTGCCAGCAGCCAAGTACCGATCACCGCTGAAGCTTTCTTT.

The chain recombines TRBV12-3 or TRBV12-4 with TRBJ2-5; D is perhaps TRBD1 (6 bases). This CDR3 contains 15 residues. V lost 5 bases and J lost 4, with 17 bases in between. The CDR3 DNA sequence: TGTGCCAGCAGTCCCAACCTCTCAGGGGCAGAGACCCAGTACTTC. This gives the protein CASSPNLSGAETQYF.

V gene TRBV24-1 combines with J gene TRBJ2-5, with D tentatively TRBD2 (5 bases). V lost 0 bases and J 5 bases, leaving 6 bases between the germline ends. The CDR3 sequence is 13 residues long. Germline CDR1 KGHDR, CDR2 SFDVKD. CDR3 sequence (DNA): TGTGCCACCAGTGATTTGAGCGGCGAGACCCAGTACTTC. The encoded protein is CATSDLSGETQYF.

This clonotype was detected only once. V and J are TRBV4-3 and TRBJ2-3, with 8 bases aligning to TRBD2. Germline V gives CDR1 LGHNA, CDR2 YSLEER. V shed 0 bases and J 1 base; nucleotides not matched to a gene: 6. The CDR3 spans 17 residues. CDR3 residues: CASSQELVAGRTDTQYF. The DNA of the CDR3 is TGCGCCAGCAGCCAAGAATTGGTAGCGGGGCGCACAGATACGCAGTATTTT.

The CDR3 spells CASRNTGTGREQYF. The CDR3 DNA reads TGTGCCAGTAGAAATACGGGGACAGGAAGAGAGCAGTACTTC. The chain uses TRBV19 and TRBJ2-7, with 8 bases lining up with TRBD1. V lost 6 bases, J lost 7 bases, and 11 bases stayed unmatched. Germline CDR1 and CDR2: LNHDA and SQIVND (reference sequence). The CDR3 length is 14 residues.

The CDR3 DNA reads as TGTGCCAGCTTAAGACCCGGGACCCCAATCCAGTACTTC. Its protein product is CASLRPGTPIQYF. This chain joins TRBV6-5 and TRBJ2-7; D may correspond to TRBD1 or TRBD2 (5 bases each). From germline, CDR1 is MNHEY and CDR2 SVGAGI. CDR3 length: 13 residues. With 8 bases removed from V and 10 bases from J, the gap between germline ends came to 21 bases.

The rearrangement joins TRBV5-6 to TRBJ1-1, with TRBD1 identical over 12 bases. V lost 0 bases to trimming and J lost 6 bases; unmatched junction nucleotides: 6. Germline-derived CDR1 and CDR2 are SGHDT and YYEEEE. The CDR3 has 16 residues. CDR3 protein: CASSLALGQGAAEAFF. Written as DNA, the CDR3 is TGTGCCAGCAGCTTGGCCCTGGGACAGGGGGCTGCTGAAGCTTTCTTT.

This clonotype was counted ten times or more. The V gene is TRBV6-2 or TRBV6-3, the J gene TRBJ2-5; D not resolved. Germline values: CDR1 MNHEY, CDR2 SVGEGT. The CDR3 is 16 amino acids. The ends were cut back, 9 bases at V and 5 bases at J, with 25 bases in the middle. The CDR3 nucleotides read TGTGCCAGTGGGTGGAGCCCCGACGCCCCCGGGGAGACCCAGTACTTC. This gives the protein CASGWSPDAPGETQYF.

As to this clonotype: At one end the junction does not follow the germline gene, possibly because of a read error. The CDR3 sequence is CSTRDKTGGDINTQYF. DNA of the CDR3: TGCAGTACTAGAGACAAGACTGGGGGGGACATAAATACGCAGTATTTT. J is TRBJ2-3 and V is TRBV20-1; D is possibly TRBD2 (7 bases). Germline V CDR1 and CDR2: DFQATT, SNEGSKA (reference sequence). CDR3 length: 16 residues.

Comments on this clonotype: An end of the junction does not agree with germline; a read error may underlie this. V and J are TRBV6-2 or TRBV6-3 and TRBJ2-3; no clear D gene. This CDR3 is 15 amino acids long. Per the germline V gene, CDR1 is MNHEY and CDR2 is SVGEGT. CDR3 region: CASSYSSSWADTPYF. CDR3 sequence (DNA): TGTGCCAGCAGTTACTCCTCCTCCTGGGCAGATACGCCGTATTTT.

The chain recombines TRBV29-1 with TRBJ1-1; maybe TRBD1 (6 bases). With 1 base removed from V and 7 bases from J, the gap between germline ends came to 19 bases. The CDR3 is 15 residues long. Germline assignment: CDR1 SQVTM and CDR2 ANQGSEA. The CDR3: CSVEVYRGVVSEAFF. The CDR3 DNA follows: TGCAGCGTTGAAGTGTATAGGGGGGTCGTTAGTGAAGCTTTCTTT.